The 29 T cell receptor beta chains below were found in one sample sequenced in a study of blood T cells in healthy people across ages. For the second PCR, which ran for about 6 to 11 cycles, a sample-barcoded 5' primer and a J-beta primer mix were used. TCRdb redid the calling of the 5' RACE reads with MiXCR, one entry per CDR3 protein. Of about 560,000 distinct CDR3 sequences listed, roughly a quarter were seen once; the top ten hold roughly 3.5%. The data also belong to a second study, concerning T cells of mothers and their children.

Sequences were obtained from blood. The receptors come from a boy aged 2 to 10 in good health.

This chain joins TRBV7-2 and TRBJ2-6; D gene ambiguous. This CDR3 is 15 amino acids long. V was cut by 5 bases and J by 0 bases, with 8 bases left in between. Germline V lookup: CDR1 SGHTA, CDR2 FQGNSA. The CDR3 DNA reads TGTGCCAGCAGCCGCCCAGGCTCTGGGGCCAACGTCCTGACTTTC. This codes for CASSRPGSGANVLTF.

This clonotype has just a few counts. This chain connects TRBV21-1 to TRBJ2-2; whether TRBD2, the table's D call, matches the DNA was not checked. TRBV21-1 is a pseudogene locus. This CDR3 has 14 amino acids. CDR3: CASSRPGLTGELFF. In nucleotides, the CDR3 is TGTGCCAGCAGCAGACCGGGACTTACCGGGGAGCTGTTTTTT.

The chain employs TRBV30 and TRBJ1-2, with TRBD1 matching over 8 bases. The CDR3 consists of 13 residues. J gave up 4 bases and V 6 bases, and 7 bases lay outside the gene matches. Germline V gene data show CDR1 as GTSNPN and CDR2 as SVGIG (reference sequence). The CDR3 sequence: CACSRGLGYGYTF. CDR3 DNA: TGTGCCTGCTCCAGGGGGCTAGGCTATGGCTACACCTTC.

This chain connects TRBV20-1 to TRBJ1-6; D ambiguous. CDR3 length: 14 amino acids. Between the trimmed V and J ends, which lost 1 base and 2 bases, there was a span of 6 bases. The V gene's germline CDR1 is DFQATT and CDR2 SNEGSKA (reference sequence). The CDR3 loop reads CSARGHPYNSPLHF. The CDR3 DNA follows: TGCAGTGCTAGAGGGCACCCCTATAATTCACCCCTCCACTTT.

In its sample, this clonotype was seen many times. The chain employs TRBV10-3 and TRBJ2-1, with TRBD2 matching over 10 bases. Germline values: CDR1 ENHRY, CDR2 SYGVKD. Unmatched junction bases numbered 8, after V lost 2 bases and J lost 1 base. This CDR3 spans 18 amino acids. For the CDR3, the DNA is TGTGCCATCAGTGAGAGGACTAGCGGAGAACGATCCTACAATGAGCAGTTCTTC. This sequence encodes CAISERTSGERSYNEQFF.

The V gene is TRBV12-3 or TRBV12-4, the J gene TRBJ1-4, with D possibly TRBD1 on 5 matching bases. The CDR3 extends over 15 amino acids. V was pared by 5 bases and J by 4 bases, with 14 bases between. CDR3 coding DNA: TGTGCCAGCAGTCCCTACGACAGACGTAATGAAAAACTGTTTTTT. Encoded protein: CASSPYDRRNEKLFF.

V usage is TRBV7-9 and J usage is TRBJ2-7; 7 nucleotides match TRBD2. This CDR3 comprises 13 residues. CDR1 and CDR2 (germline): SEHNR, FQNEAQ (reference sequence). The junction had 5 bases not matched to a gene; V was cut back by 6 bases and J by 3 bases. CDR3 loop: CASRRREDYEQYF. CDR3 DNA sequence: TGTGCCAGCAGGAGACGGGAGGACTACGAGCAGTACTTC.

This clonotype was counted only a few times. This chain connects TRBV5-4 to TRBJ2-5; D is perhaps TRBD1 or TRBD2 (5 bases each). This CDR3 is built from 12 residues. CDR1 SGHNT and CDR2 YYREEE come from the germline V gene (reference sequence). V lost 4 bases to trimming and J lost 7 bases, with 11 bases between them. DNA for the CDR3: TGTGCCAGCAGCGGGGACGTCGGGACCCAGTACTTC. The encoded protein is CASSGDVGTQYF. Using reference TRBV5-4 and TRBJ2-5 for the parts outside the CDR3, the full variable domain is ETGVTQSPTHLIKTRGQQVTLRCSSQSGHNTVSWYQQALGQGPQFIFQYYREEENGRGNFPPRFSGLQFPNYSSELNVNALELDDSALYLCASSGDVGTQYFGPGTRLLVL.

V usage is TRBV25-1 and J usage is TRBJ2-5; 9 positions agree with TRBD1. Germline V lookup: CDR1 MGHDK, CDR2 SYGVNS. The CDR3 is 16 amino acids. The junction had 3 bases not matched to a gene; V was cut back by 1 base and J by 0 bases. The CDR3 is CASSESGTGYQETQYF. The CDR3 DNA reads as TGTGCCAGCAGTGAATCCGGGACAGGGTACCAAGAGACCCAGTACTTC.

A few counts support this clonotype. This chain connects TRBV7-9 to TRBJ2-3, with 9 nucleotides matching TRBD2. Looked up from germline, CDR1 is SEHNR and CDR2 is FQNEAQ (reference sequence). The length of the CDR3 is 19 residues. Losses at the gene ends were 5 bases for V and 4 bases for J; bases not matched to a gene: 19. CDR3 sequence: CASSPKLAGFQEGSDTQYF. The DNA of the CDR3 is TGTGCCAGCAGCCCGAAACTAGCGGGTTTTCAGGAGGGATCAGATACGCAGTATTTT.

DNA for the CDR3: TGCAGCGTGGGGGACAGGGGGTTCACTGAAGCTTTCTTT. This sequence encodes CSVGDRGFTEAFF. The gene calls are TRBV29-1 and TRBJ1-1, with 11 bases that match TRBD1. Germline CDR1 reads SQVTM; CDR2 reads ANQGSEA. The CDR3 sequence is 13 residues long. V shed 6 bases and J 4 bases; nucleotides not matched to a gene: 4.

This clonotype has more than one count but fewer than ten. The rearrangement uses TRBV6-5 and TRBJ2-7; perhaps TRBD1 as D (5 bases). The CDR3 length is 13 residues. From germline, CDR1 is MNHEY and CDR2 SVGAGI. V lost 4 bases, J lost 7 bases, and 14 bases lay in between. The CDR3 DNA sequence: TGTGCCAGCAGTTGCGGACCCTCAGGGGAGCAGTACTTC. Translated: CASSCGPSGEQYF.

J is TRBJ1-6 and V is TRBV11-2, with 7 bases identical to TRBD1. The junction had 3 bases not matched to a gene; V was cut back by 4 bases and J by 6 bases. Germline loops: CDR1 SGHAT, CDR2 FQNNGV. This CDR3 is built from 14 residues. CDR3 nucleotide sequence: TGTGCCAGCAGCTCCTCAGGGGGTAATTCACCCCTCCACTTT. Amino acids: CASSSSGGNSPLHF.

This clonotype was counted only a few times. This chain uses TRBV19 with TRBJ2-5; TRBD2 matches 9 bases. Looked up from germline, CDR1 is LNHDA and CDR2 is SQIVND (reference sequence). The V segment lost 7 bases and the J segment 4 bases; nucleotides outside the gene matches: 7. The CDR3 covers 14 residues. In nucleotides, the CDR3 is TGTGCCAGTAAGGAGCGGGGGGCCTCAGAGACCCAGTACTTC. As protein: CASKERGASETQYF.

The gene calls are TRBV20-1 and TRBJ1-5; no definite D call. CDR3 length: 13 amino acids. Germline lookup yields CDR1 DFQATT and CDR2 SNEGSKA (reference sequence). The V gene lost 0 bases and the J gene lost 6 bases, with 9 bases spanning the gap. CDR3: CSARDGPGQPQHF. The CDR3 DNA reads TGCAGTGCTAGAGACGGACCGGGTCAGCCCCAGCATTTT.

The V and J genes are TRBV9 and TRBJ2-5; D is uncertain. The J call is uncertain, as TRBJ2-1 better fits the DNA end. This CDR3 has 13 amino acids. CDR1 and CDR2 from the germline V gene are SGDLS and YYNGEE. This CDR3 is CASSVNINNEQFF. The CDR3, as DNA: TGTGCCAGCAGCGTTAACATAAACAATGAGCAGTTCTTC.

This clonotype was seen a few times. CDR3 nucleotide sequence: TGTGCCACCAGCAGAGAAGCAGCGGGGACCACCGGGGAGCTGTTTTTT. Translation: CATSREAAGTTGELFF. The chain recombines TRBV15 with TRBJ2-2; TRBD2 agrees at 7 bases. The germline gives CDR1 LNHNV, CDR2 YYDKDF (reference sequence). V was clipped by 0 bases and J by 4 bases; unmatched bases: 5. The CDR3 consists of 16 residues.

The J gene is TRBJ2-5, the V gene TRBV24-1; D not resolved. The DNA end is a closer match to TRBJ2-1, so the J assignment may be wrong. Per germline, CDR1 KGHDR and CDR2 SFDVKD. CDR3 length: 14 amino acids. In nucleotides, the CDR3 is TGTGCCACCAGTGACAGAACACCAGGCAATGAGCAGTTCTTC. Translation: CATSDRTPGNEQFF.

The DNA for the CDR3 is TGTGCCACCAGGTCGGGAGTGTACAATGAGCAGTTCTTC. As protein: CATRSGVYNEQFF. V gene TRBV15 combines with J gene TRBJ2-1; weak D call: TRBD2 (6 bases). CDR1 and CDR2 from the germline V gene are LNHNV and YYDKDF (reference sequence). The V and J ends lost 6 bases and 4 bases respectively, with 10 bases between them. This CDR3 contains 13 residues.

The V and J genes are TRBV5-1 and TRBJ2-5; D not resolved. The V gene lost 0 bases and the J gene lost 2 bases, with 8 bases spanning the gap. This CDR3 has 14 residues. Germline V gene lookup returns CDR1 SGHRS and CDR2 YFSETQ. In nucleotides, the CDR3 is TGCGCCAGCAGCTTGGTAGGCCAGCAAGAGACCCAGTACTTC. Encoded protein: CASSLVGQQETQYF.

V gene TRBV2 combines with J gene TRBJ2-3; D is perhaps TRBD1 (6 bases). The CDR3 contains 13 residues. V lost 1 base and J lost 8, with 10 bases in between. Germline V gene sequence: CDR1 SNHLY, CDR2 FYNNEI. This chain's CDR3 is CASSEEKGGTQYF. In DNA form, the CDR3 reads TGTGCCAGCAGTGAAGAGAAAGGGGGTACGCAGTATTTT.

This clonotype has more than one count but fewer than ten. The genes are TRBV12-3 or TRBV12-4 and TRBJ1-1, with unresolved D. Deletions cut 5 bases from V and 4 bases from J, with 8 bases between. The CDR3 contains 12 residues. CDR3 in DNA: TGTGCCAGCAGTCAGTGGCGCACTGAAGCTTTCTTT. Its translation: CASSQWRTEAFF.

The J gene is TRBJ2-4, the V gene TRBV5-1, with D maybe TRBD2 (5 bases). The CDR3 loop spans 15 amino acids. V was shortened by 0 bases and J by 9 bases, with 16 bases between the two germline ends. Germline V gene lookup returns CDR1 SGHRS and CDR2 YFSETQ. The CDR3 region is CASSLAASTNGIQYF. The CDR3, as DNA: TGCGCCAGCAGCTTGGCAGCTAGCACCAACGGCATTCAGTACTTC.

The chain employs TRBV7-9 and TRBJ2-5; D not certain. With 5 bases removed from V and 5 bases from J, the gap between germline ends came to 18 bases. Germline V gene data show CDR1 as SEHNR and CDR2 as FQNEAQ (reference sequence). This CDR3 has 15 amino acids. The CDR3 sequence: CASSPPTSGGETQYF. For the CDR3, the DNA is TGTGCCAGCAGCCCGCCAACATCTGGTGGGGAGACCCAGTACTTC.

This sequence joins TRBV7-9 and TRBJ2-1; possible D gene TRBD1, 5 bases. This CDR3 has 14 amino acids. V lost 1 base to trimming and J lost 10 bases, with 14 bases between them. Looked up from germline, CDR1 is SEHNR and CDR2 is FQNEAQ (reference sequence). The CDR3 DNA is TGTGCCAGCAGCTTAGGCAGCGCCTCAGGGGAGCAGTTCTTC. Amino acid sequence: CASSLGSASGEQFF.

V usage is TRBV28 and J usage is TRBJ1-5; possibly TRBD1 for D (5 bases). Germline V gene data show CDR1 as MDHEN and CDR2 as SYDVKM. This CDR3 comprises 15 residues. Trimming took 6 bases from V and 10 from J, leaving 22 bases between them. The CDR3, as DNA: TGTGCCAGCAGCCCGCCAGGGTCGGGAGCGGGACCCCAGCATTTT. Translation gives CASSPPGSGAGPQHF.

The CDR3 DNA follows: TGTGCCAGCAGCTTCGTTCGGGAGCCCAATAACAATGAGCAGTTCTTC. It is translated as CASSFVREPNNNEQFF. J is TRBJ2-1 and V is TRBV11-2, with D possibly TRBD2 on 6 matching bases. Germline V gene lookup returns CDR1 SGHAT and CDR2 FQNNGV. The ends were cut back, 3 bases at V and 5 bases at J, with 17 bases in the middle. The CDR3 length is 16 residues. The full variable domain, in which reference TRBV11-2 and TRBJ2-1 provide the parts outside the CDR3, is EAGVAQSPRYKIIEKRQSVAFWCNPISGHATLYWYQQILGQGPKLLIQFQNNGVVDDSQLPKDRFSAERLKGVDSTLKIQPAKLEDSAVYLCASSFVREPNNNEQFFGPGTRLTVL.

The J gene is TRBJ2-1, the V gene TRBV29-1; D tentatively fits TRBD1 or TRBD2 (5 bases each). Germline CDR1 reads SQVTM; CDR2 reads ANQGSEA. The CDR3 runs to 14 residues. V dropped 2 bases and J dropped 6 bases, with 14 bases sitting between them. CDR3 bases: TGCAGCGTTGAACCGGGGCTAACCGCCAATGAGCAGTTCTTC. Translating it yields CSVEPGLTANEQFF.

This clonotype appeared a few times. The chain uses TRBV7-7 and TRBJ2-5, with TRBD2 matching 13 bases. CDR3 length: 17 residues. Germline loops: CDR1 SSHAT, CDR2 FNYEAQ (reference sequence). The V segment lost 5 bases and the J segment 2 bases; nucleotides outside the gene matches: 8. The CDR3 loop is CASSRLAGGCRQETQYF. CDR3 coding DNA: TGTGCCAGCAGCCGACTAGCGGGAGGCTGTCGGCAAGAGACCCAGTACTTC.